This TCR beta chain stems from a study of sequential checkpoint blockade in melanoma. Study summary: After both sequences, patients received maintenance nivolumab. Whole-study results and caveats: Tumor T-cell fraction and clonality correlated with PD-L1 and CD8+ counts.

Produced via immunoSEQ multiplex PCR; TCRdb's table is partial and in-frame only. The table has approximately 37,000 clones, over 30% seen once. The treatment denotes: randomized to nivolumab then ipilimumab (arm A) or the reverse (arm B). With regard to this clone: Its target is not known.

Germline CDR1 and CDR2: WSHSY and SAAADI. The length of the CDR3 is 15 residues. Trimming took off 0 bases at V and 3 bases at J, with 11 bases between the two ends. V is TRBV10-2 and J is TRBJ1-2; D is ambiguous. The input for sequencing was tumor tissue (inferred from file names), taken from a patient given nivolumab and ipilimumab in sequence. The sequence was obtained from a human donor with melanoma. The CDR3 bases are TGCGCCAGCAGTGAGTCGACGGTTGTCCACTATGGCTACACCTTC. Protein sequence: CASSESTVVHYGYTF.